The next 25 T cell receptor beta chains were all read from a single sample in a study of shared clonotypes between healthy human individuals. Clones were sequenced by immunoSEQ multiplex PCR, and TCRdb holds only the in-frame ones, with some missing. The data hold some 1.4 million clones, with 96% observed a single time. Sequences were obtained from naive CD4+ T cells sorted from blood. The subset denotes: CD45RA+ positively selected. The receptors were sampled from a man aged 25-40 years in good health.

The chain has TRBV29-1 and TRBJ2-7; 9 bases line up with TRBD2. Germline trimming cut 5 bases from V and 1 base from J; bases unmatched to any gene: 6. The CDR3 totals 14 residues. CDR1 SQVTM and CDR2 ANQGSEA come from the germline V gene. This CDR3 reads CSVFLAGSSYEQYF. The CDR3 region has the DNA TGCAGCGTTTTTCTAGCGGGGTCGTCCTACGAGCAGTACTTC.

Only one count was recorded for this clone. The rearrangement links TRBV14 to TRBJ1-4, with D possibly TRBD1 on 5 matching bases. The CDR3 has 16 residues. Per the germline V gene, CDR1 is SGHDN and CDR2 is FVKESK. V gave up 4 bases and J gave up 4 bases, with 16 bases separating them. Here the CDR3 DNA reads TGTGCCAGCAGCCCTATACGACAGATGGATAATGAAAAACTGTTTTTT. Translated: CASSPIRQMDNEKLFF.

This clone appeared a single time. The V and J genes are TRBV4-1 and TRBJ2-7; 10 bases match TRBD2. V shed 5 bases and J 0 bases; nucleotides not matched to a gene: 7. The CDR3 extends over 16 amino acids. Germline loops: CDR1 MGHRA, CDR2 YSYEKL. The DNA for the CDR3 is TGCGCCAGCAGCGACGGTGGACTAGCGGACTCCTACGAGCAGTACTTC. Its protein product is CASSDGGLADSYEQYF.

The chain uses TRBV6-6 and TRBJ2-3; D remains unclear. The CDR3 runs 12 residues. The V gene lost 2 bases and the J gene lost 4 bases, with 4 bases spanning the gap. Germline-derived CDR1 and CDR2 are MNHNY and SVGAGI (reference sequence). The CDR3 DNA follows: TGTGCCAGCAGTTACCCGGCAGATACGCAGTATTTT. Protein product: CASSYPADTQYF.

The rearrangement uses TRBV7-2 and TRBJ2-7; weak D call: TRBD1 (8 bases). Trimming took 8 bases from V and 4 from J, leaving 21 bases between them. Germline assignment: CDR1 SGHTA and CDR2 FQGNSA. This CDR3 is 15 amino acids long. The DNA for the CDR3 is TGTGCCAGCTTTTCAGGGGGCGGGGGAACTTACGAGCAGTACTTC. Its translation: CASFSGGGGTYEQYF.

V is TRBV5-1 and J is TRBJ2-7; perhaps D is TRBD1 or TRBD2 (6 bases each). The germline V gene has CDR1 SGHRS and CDR2 YFSETQ. The CDR3 loop spans 15 amino acids. Trimming took off 4 bases at V and 5 bases at J, with 19 bases between the two ends. This chain's CDR3 is CASSRESGARHEQYF. As DNA, the CDR3 is TGCGCCAGCAGCAGGGAGTCGGGGGCGCGTCACGAGCAGTACTTC.

The V call is TRBV19, the J call TRBJ1-5; D is possibly TRBD1 (6 bases). Germline V lookup: CDR1 LNHDA, CDR2 SQIVND (reference sequence). V dropped 3 bases and J dropped 4 bases, with 16 bases sitting between them. This CDR3 region has 16 residues. CDR3 sequence reads: CASSMWRGRGNQPQHF. CDR3 DNA sequence: TGTGCCAGTAGTATGTGGAGGGGAAGGGGGAATCAGCCCCAGCATTTT.

The V and J genes are TRBV7-8 and TRBJ1-1; tentative D call: TRBD1 (5 bases). CDR3 length: 13 amino acids. Germline assignment: CDR1 SGHVS and CDR2 FQNEAQ. The V and J ends lost 6 bases and 9 bases respectively, with 17 bases between them. The CDR3 sequence is CASSSDSHAQAFF. CDR3 nucleotides: TGTGCCAGCAGTTCCGACAGCCACGCTCAAGCTTTCTTT.

The chain couples TRBV9 to TRBJ2-1; 7 positions match TRBD2. The CDR3 is 14 residues long. The J segment lost 8 bases and the V segment lost 4 bases, leaving 9 bases of the junction unmatched. The germline V gene encodes CDR1 SGDLS and CDR2 YYNGEE. The CDR3 here is CASSPMTSFDEQFF. The DNA of the CDR3 is TGTGCCAGCAGCCCCATGACTAGCTTTGATGAGCAGTTCTTC.

This clone was counted once. V and J are TRBV15 and TRBJ1-1; D perhaps matches TRBD1 (5 bases). Germline CDR1 reads LNHNV; CDR2 reads YYDKDF (reference sequence). The V end lost 1 base, the J end lost 3 bases, and 15 bases lay between the germline ends. This CDR3 is 16 amino acids long. In DNA form, the CDR3 reads TGTGCCACCAGCAGAGTCGTGGGGGTGTCCCACACTGAAGCTTTCTTT. Protein product: CATSRVVGVSHTEAFF.

This chain uses TRBV19 with TRBJ2-1, with 12 bases aligning to TRBD2. Looked up from germline, CDR1 is LNHDA and CDR2 is SQIVND (reference sequence). The CDR3 contains 13 residues. After removal of 7 bases from V and 7 bases from J, the junction contained 2 bases not matched to a gene. The CDR3 bases are TGTGCCAGTAAACTAGCGGGAGGAAATGAGCAGTTCTTC. This encodes CASKLAGGNEQFF.

The chain uses TRBV10-3 and TRBJ2-7; tentative D call: TRBD2 (6 bases). V lost 3 bases and J lost 5, with 14 bases in between. This CDR3 spans 14 amino acids. Germline V gene data show CDR1 as ENHRY and CDR2 as SYGVKD. The CDR3 sequence: CAISEPGLTNEQYF. Written as DNA, the CDR3 is TGTGCCATCAGTGAACCCGGACTAACTAACGAGCAGTACTTC.

This clone was found once. The gene calls are TRBV28 and TRBJ2-7; 7 nucleotides agree with TRBD1. The CDR3 contains 13 residues. Germline assignment: CDR1 MDHEN and CDR2 SYDVKM. The V and J ends lost 6 bases and 6 bases, in that order; junction bases with no gene match: 8. The CDR3 loop is CASSRQGRAEQYF. The CDR3 coding sequence is TGTGCCAGCAGCCGACAGGGTCGGGCCGAGCAGTACTTC.

This chain links TRBV6-1 with TRBJ2-5; no definite D call. The germline CDR1 and CDR2 sequences are MNHNS and SASEGT. This CDR3 contains 14 residues. Trimming left V 7 bases short and J 2 bases short, with 14 bases between. CDR3: CASTARGVQETQYF. In DNA, the CDR3 is TGTGCCAGCACCGCAAGAGGAGTGCAAGAGACCCAGTACTTC.

V usage is TRBV30 and J usage is TRBJ2-3; D possibly matches TRBD1 or TRBD2 (5 bases each). Germline CDR1 reads GTSNPN; CDR2 reads SVGIG (reference sequence). Deletions cut 0 bases from V and 2 bases from J, with 15 bases between. The CDR3 runs to 16 residues. The CDR3 is CAWSVFPTGTTDTQYF. The CDR3 coding sequence is TGTGCCTGGAGTGTCTTCCCTACCGGGACCACAGATACGCAGTATTTT. Filled out from reference TRBV30 and TRBJ2-3, the complete variable domain reads SQTIHQWPATLVQPVGSPLSLECTVEGTSNPNLYWYRQAAGRGLQLLFYSVGIGQISSEVPQNLSASRPQDRQFILSSKKLLLSDSGFYLCAWSVFPTGTTDTQYFGPGTRLTVL.

The chain combines TRBV6-5 with TRBJ1-4, with no clear D. This CDR3 is 15 amino acids long. The germline V and J ends were trimmed by 2 bases and 2 bases, with 9 bases remaining between them. Germline V gene data show CDR1 as MNHEY and CDR2 as SVGAGI. The CDR3 nucleotides are TGTGCCAGCAGTTACAGGAGCCTGACTAATGAAAAACTGTTTTTT. Protein: CASSYRSLTNEKLFF.

The chain is built from TRBV28 and TRBJ2-5; D uncertain. Per the germline V gene, CDR1 is MDHEN and CDR2 is SYDVKM. The CDR3 has 11 residues. V lost 4 bases, J lost 5 bases, and 5 bases lay in between. The CDR3 spells CASSSRETQYF. As DNA, the CDR3 is TGTGCCAGCAGTTCTCGGGAGACCCAGTACTTC. The whole variable domain, filled in from reference TRBV28 and TRBJ2-5, reads DVKVTQSSRYLVKRTGEKVFLECVQDMDHENMFWYRQDPGLGLRLIYFSYDVKMKEKGDIPEGYSVSREKKERFSLILESASTNQTSMYLCASSSRETQYFGPGTRLLVL.

The rearrangement uses TRBV18 and TRBJ2-3; either TRBD1 or TRBD2 may fit D (5 bases each). This CDR3 spans 17 amino acids. Germline CDR1 reads KGHSH; CDR2 reads LQKENI. Between the trimmed V and J ends, which lost 3 bases and 0 bases, there was a span of 16 bases. As DNA, the CDR3 is TGTGCCAGCTCACCGGGGCTGGTAGCGAGCAGCACAGATACGCAGTATTTT. This codes for CASSPGLVASSTDTQYF.

CDR3 bases: TGTGCCAGCAGCCTACGAAACGTTATCGATACGCAGTATTTT. Its translation is CASSLRNVIDTQYF. V is TRBV7-9 and J is TRBJ2-3, with unresolved D. This CDR3 spans 14 amino acids. The germline gives CDR1 SEHNR, CDR2 FQNEAQ (reference sequence). The ends were cut back, 5 bases at V and 6 bases at J, with 15 bases in the middle. The full variable domain, completed using reference TRBV7-9 and TRBJ2-3, is DTGVSQNPRHKITKRGQNVTFRCDPISEHNRLYWYRQTLGQGPEFLTYFQNEAQLEKSRLLSDRFSAERPKGSFSTLEIQRTEQGDSAMYLCASSLRNVIDTQYFGPGTRLTVL.

The CDR3 is CASSPELRDFNYGYTF. The CDR3 region has the DNA TGTGCCAGCAGCCCCGAATTGCGGGACTTTAACTATGGCTACACCTTC. This chain connects TRBV7-6 to TRBJ1-2, with D perhaps matching TRBD1 (5 bases). CDR3 length equals 16 residues. The germline V gene encodes CDR1 SGHVS and CDR2 FNYEAQ. V dropped 5 bases and J dropped 1 base, with 17 bases sitting between them.

This chain joins TRBV5-4 and TRBJ2-3; D may be TRBD1 or TRBD2 (5 bases each). The CDR3 is 12 residues long. Trimming stripped 4 bases from V and 10 bases from J, with 13 bases between. Germline assignment: CDR1 SGHNT and CDR2 YYREEE (reference sequence). CDR3 protein: CASSPVGRAQYF. The CDR3 coding sequence is TGTGCCAGCAGCCCGGTGGGGCGGGCGCAGTATTTT.

The V and J genes are TRBV30 and TRBJ2-2, with no clear D. With 2 bases removed from V and 3 bases from J, the gap between germline ends came to 7 bases. Per the germline V gene, CDR1 is GTSNPN and CDR2 is SVGIG (reference sequence). This CDR3 contains 13 residues. DNA for the CDR3: TGTGCCTGGAGTAGGCAGCACACCGGGGAGCTGTTTTTT. As protein: CAWSRQHTGELFF.

The rearrangement joins TRBV7-2 to TRBJ1-5; TRBD1 agrees at 8 bases. V dropped 1 base and J dropped 0; count of bases not matched to a gene: 8. The CDR3 totals 18 residues. In germline, CDR1 is SGHTA, CDR2 FQGNSA. CDR3 sequence reads: CASSLGPRGLHSNQPQHF. The CDR3 coding sequence is TGTGCCAGCAGCTTAGGCCCCAGGGGGCTCCATAGCAATCAGCCCCAGCATTTT.

J is TRBJ1-1 and V is TRBV10-3; D possibly corresponds to TRBD1 (5 bases). The CDR3 spans 13 residues. V shed 2 bases and J shed 1 base, with 5 bases lying between them. The germline V gene has CDR1 ENHRY and CDR2 SYGVKD. In DNA form, the CDR3 reads TGTGCCATCAGTGAGCAGGGGAACACTGAAGCTTTCTTT. Amino acid sequence: CAISEQGNTEAFF.

V is TRBV9 and J is TRBJ1-1, with a possible D match to TRBD1 (5 bases). Germline values: CDR1 SGDLS, CDR2 YYNGEE. Trimming removed 4 bases from V and 6 bases from J, with 13 bases in between. The CDR3 is made up of 13 amino acids. In DNA, the CDR3 is TGTGCCAGCAGCAAGACACAGGTGCCTGAAGCTTTCTTT. It translates to CASSKTQVPEAFF.